In its sample, the clone carrying this T cell receptor beta chain ranks as medium-sized. Its target is not known. The libraries were made with immunoSEQ v3. The protocol was immunoSEQ multiplex PCR, while the TCRdb copy is restricted to in-frame clones and leaves out a portion. The data hold about 100,000 clones, with 55% to 75% observed a single time. This sample is drawn from a study of TIL therapy for anti-PD-1-resistant metastatic lung cancer. On the study more broadly: Tumors carried a median about 1.6 non-synonymous mutations per megabase. Study observations and caveats: Compared with baseline intratumoral T cells, expanded TIL cultures were more clonal and less diverse (approximately 6.4% vs 31%).

Germline loops: CDR1 SEHNR, CDR2 FQNEAQ (reference sequence). The ends lost 5 bases at V and 4 bases at J; junction bases unmatched: 8. CDR3 size: 17 residues. Documented time point: pre-treatment sample, taken before nivolumab and TIL therapy. Pleural nodules or supraclavicular lymph nodes made up most of the excised metastases sampled. This TCR came from a person between 25 and 79 years old with non-small cell lung cancer. V gene TRBV7-9 combines with J gene TRBJ2-2; 12 bases are shared with TRBD2. The source material was tumor tissue, sampled at baseline. CDR3 protein: CASSPRRLAGATGELFF. CDR3 sequence (DNA): TGTGCCAGCAGCCCCCGGAGACTAGCGGGAGCCACCGGGGAGCTGTTTTTT.